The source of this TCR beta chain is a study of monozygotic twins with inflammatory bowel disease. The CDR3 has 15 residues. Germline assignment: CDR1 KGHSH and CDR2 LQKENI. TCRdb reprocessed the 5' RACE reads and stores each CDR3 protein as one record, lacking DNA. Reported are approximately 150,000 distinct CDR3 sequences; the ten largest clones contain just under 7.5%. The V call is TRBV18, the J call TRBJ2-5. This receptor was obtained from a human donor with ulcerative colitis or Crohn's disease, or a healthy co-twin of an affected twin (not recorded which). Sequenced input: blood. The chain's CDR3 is CASSPPATTLGTQYF.